The source of this T cell receptor beta chain is a study of shared T cell receptors in the human thymus (dated by TCRdb to about 2021). In terms of the full investigation: The study examined how self-reactive, shared T-cell receptor alpha chains are generated in the human thymus.

V lost 4 bases and J lost 7 bases, and the count of bases not matched to a germline gene is 7. There are 14 amino acids in the CDR3, from cysteine to phenylalanine inclusive. Only the CDR3 region is kept as DNA, spanning 42 bases read in frame from base 1. As encoded in the germline V gene, CDR1 is SGHDN while CDR2 is FVKESK. Points on this clone: Its target antigen remains unknown. No clone much larger than this one lies a single base away; base qualities are absent.

The library was made by the immunoSEQ multiplex PCR assay. In its TCRdb copy, this immuneACCESS table keeps in-frame sequences only and misses some clones. Where compared with another copy, unresolved V genes explain less than half of these, and the others have no known cause. Recorded for this sample are roughly 710,000 clones; approximately 85% of them occurred a single time. Roughly 0.01% of the sample comes from the top ten. These data were also filed under a second study, of human thymus T cells. The second study's authors report: Donors were immunologically healthy infants undergoing open corrective cardiac surgery for congenital heart defects in Finland. The thymus tissue came from surgical resects taken out during corrective cardiac surgery. Both the thymic and the peripheral blood repertoires appeared to show biased V and J gene segment usage. Highly overlapping thymic TCR repertoires among unrelated individuals were reported in the related research. The study described the TCR alpha and beta repertoires in under ten infant thymus samples and a few matching peripheral blood samples. Donor ages ranged from about 6 to 250 days, and the cohort comprised over 5 male and a couple of female infants. Thymocytes were released mechanically from tissue and stored at -70 °C as pellets of roughly 9.5-32 million cells. A QIAsymphony instrument was used to extract genomic DNA from the frozen cell pellets. TCRB and TCRAD loci were amplified from a standardized quantity of quality-controlled genomic DNA using the immunoSEQ multiplex PCR assay. The amplicons covered the V(D)J region and were long enough to include the CDR3 and to identify the V and J genes. The amplicons were sequenced on an Illumina platform via the commercial immunoSEQ service. Corrections for primer bias and sequencing errors followed previously described methods, while TCRAD and TCRB definitions were based on the IMGT database. Analysis of the repertoires was done with immunoSEQ Analyzer 3.0 and VDJTools and included basic statistics, V/J segment usage, diversity estimates, rarefaction and pairwise overlap. Chao1, ChaoE, Efron-Thisted, Shannon and inverse Simpson indices were used to estimate diversity, which was also estimated on datasets down-sampled to the smallest sample. Repertoire overlap was determined by strict matching of CDR3 nucleotide sequence, V gene and J gene, and Jaccard-based multidimensional scaling clustering was applied. On average, around 780,000 unique TCRB clonotypes were obtained from thymus samples, compared with 75,000 to 90,000 from blood samples.

This sequence originates from a girl under three years old with a congenital heart defect. Donor details come from another sample of the same person, matched by shared clones. This receptor chain uses TRBV14 and TRBJ1-2, with 9 junctional bases fitting TRBD1. Sequenced material: thymocytes. The DNA sequence is TGTGCCAGCAGCCTCGGGACAGGGTGGTGTGGCTACACCTTC. It codes for CASSLGTGWCGYTF.